This T cell receptor (beta chain) was sequenced for a study of T cells in Graves' hyperthyroidism and ophthalmopathy. Using RNA transcripts as the source, TCR beta CDR3 regions were amplified. First-round RT-PCR of the TCR CDR3 relied on the HTBI primer set. TCRdb itself ran the multiplex PCR reads through MiXCR, one entry per CDR3 protein. The table shows about 360,000 distinct CDR3 sequences, with around 25% occurring only once. J gave up 2 bases and V 1 base, and 4 bases lay outside the gene matches. CDR3 length equals 16 residues. The germline V gene has CDR1 SGHVS and CDR2 FNYEAQ. The source material was blood. The rearrangement joins TRBV7-6 to TRBJ2-3; 9 nucleotides align to TRBD2. This clonotype was obtained from a middle-aged man with Graves' hyperthyroidism. The CDR3 DNA follows: TGTGCCAGCAGCTTAGGTAGCGGGGGTTCCACAGATACGCAGTATTTT. The encoded protein is CASSLGSGGSTDTQYF. Full variable domain (rest looked up from reference TRBV7-6 and TRBJ2-3): GAGVSQSPRYKVTKRGQDVALRCDPISGHVSLYWYRQALGQGPEFLTYFNYEAQQDKSGLPNDRFSAERPEGSISTLTIQRTEQRDSAMYRCASSLGSGGSTDTQYFGPGTRLTVL.